This T cell receptor beta chain appears in the sequencing data of a study of T cell repertoires in cytomegalovirus infection. Broader study findings: CMV-specific TCR beta clonotypes restricted by HLA-C dominated the ex vivo response.

Germline CDR1 reads SGHNT; CDR2 reads YYREEE (reference sequence). The CDR3 runs to 15 residues. This clonotype was counted once. Its antigen is not identified. An end of the junction does not agree with germline; a read error may underlie this. TCRdb recomputed calls from the reads with MiXCR, one row per CDR3 protein. The table lists around 450,000 distinct CDR3 sequences, approximately 33% of them singletons. The source is a human donor in good health (CMV status not recorded). Some clones in this sample may be carry-over from other donors' samples. The rearrangement links TRBV5-4 to TRBJ1-1, with D possibly being TRBD1 (6 bases). Sequencing was performed on PBMCs. The CDR3 DNA reads TGTGCCAGCAGCGGGCGTACAGGGTCTTACACTGAAGGTTTCTTT. Translation: CASSGRTGSYTEGFF. Supplemented by reference TRBV5-4 and TRBJ1-1, the full variable domain reads ETGVTQSPTHLIKTRGQQVTLRCSSQSGHNTVSWYQQALGQGPQFIFQYYREEENGRGNFPPRFSGLQFPNYSSELNVNALELDDSALYLCASSGRTGSYTEGFFGQGTRLTVV.